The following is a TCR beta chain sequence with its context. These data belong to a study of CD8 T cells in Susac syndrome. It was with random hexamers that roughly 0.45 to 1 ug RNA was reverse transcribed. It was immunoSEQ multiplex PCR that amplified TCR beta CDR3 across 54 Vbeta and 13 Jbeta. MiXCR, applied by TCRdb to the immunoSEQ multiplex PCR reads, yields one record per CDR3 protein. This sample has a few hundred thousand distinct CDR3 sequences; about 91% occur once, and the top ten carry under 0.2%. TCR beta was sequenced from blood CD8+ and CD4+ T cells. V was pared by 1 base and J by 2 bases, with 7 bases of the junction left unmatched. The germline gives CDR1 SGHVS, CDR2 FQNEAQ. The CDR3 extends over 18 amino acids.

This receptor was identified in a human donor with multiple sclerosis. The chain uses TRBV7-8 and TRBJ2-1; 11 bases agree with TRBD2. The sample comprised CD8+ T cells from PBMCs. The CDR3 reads CASSLVAGGRPAYNEQFF. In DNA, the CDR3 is TGTGCCAGCAGCTTAGTAGCGGGAGGGCGGCCGGCCTACAATGAGCAGTTCTTC.